Shown below are 16 T cell receptor beta chains from a single sample sequenced in a study of early T cells in non-severe SARS-CoV-2 infection. TCRdb reprocessed the 5' RACE reads with MiXCR, giving one entry per CDR3 protein. The data hold more than 60,000 distinct CDR3 sequences, with 12% observed a single time. The sample consisted of whole blood, taken at baseline. Receptor source: an adult who was a healthcare worker with PCR-confirmed SARS-CoV-2 infection or an uninfected control (not recorded which). The donor label of this sample is uncertain.

This clonotype was counted at least ten times. The rearrangement joins TRBV11-2 to TRBJ2-2, with TRBD1 as a possible D gene (6 bases). CDR1 is SGHAT and CDR2 is FQNNGV in the germline V gene. The CDR3 is 14 amino acids. The V end was cut by 3 bases, the J end by 7 bases, with 12 bases between. The CDR3 loop is CASSFQGTGGELFF. The CDR3 DNA reads as TGTGCCAGCAGCTTCCAGGGGACGGGCGGGGAGCTGTTTTTT.

CDR3 sequence: CASSRRDRGETQYF. The CDR3 DNA follows: TGCGCCAGCAGTCGCCGGGACAGGGGTGAGACCCAGTACTTC. The genes are TRBV5-1 and TRBJ2-5, with TRBD1 matching over 10 bases. CDR3 length: 14 amino acids. Germline lookup yields CDR1 SGHRS and CDR2 YFSETQ. After removal of 5 bases from V and 5 bases from J, the junction contained 6 bases not matched to a gene. Based on the CDR3 plus reference TRBV5-1 and TRBJ2-5, the full variable domain is KAGVTQTPRYLIKTRGQQVTLSCSPISGHRSVSWYQQTPGQGLQFLFEYFSETQRNKGNFPGRFSGRQFSNSRSEMNVSTLELGDSALYLCASSRRDRGETQYFGPGTRLLVL.

The J gene is TRBJ2-2, the V gene TRBV6-1, with 14 nucleotides matching TRBD2. The CDR3 sequence is 15 residues long. V lost 10 bases, J lost 7 bases, and 8 bases stayed unmatched. Germline V gene sequence: CDR1 MNHNS, CDR2 SASEGT. CDR3 loop: CATRLAGGLVGELFF. The CDR3 nucleotides read TGTGCCACCCGACTAGCGGGGGGGCTAGTCGGGGAGCTGTTTTTT.

The rearrangement joins TRBV10-2 to TRBJ2-3, with 8 bases lining up with TRBD1. This CDR3 contains 17 residues. Germline CDR1 and CDR2: WSHSY and SAAADI. The J segment lost 0 bases and the V segment lost 7 bases, leaving 12 bases of the junction unmatched. CDR3 DNA sequence: TGCGCCAGCAATTCGGACAGGGCGTACGCTAGCACAGATACGCAGTATTTT. It encodes CASNSDRAYASTDTQYF.

This clonotype was counted a few times. The chain uses TRBV5-6 and TRBJ1-2, with TRBD1 identical over 8 bases. Per the germline V gene, CDR1 is SGHDT and CDR2 is YYEEEE. The CDR3 runs to 16 residues. Trimming cost V 5 bases and J 4 bases; bases outside gene matches: 13. The CDR3 is CASSIQPGQAGYGYTF. CDR3 coding DNA: TGTGCCAGCAGTATACAACCGGGACAGGCAGGCTATGGCTACACCTTC.

This clonotype was counted many times. The CDR3 spells CASSTLQTGSNTEAFF. In DNA form, the CDR3 reads TGTGCCAGCAGTACCCTACAGACAGGGTCTAACACTGAAGCTTTCTTT. This chain links TRBV27 with TRBJ1-1, with 7 bases that match TRBD1. Germline V lookup: CDR1 MNHEY, CDR2 SMNVEV (reference sequence). The V gene end was trimmed by 5 bases and the J gene end by 2 bases; junction bases not matched to a gene: 11. This CDR3 has 16 amino acids.

V gene TRBV11-2 combines with J gene TRBJ2-2; 10 nucleotides agree with TRBD1. Trimming at V came to 4 bases and at J to 1 base, leaving 12 bases not matched to a gene. The germline CDR1 and CDR2 sequences are SGHAT and FQNNGV. The CDR3 is 19 residues long. CDR3 nucleotide sequence: TGTGCCAGCAGCTCCCTCACCATCCGGGACAGGGGGAACACCGGGGAGCTGTTTTTT. The encoded protein is CASSSLTIRDRGNTGELFF.

In its sample, this clonotype was seen a few times. The chain carries TRBV19 and TRBJ1-6, with 10 bases lining up with TRBD1. Trimming took 5 bases from V and 11 from J; bases not matched to a gene: 6. Germline values: CDR1 LNHDA, CDR2 SQIVND (reference sequence). The CDR3 spans 14 residues. Here the CDR3 DNA reads TGTGCCAGTAGTTCGGGGACAGGGGCTGCACCCCTCCACTTT. This codes for CASSSGTGAAPLHF.

The CDR3 DNA follows: TGTGCCAGCAGGAGGGGAAAGCGCCCTTTGGATACGCAGTATTTT. Protein product: CASRRGKRPLDTQYF. The chain recombines TRBV27 with TRBJ2-3; D could derive from TRBD1 or TRBD2 (5 bases each). This CDR3 spans 15 amino acids. Per germline, CDR1 MNHEY and CDR2 SMNVEV (reference sequence). The ends were cut back, 6 bases at V and 6 bases at J, with 19 bases in the middle.

There are a few counts of this clonotype. The chain uses TRBV7-2 and TRBJ2-2; 8 bases line up with TRBD1. Germline CDR1 SGHTA, CDR2 FQGNSA. The CDR3 covers 15 residues. V lost 6 bases and J lost 5; bases outside the gene matches: 8. CDR3: CASRPNRGLTGELFF. CDR3 DNA sequence: TGTGCCAGCAGACCCAACAGGGGGTTAACCGGGGAGCTGTTTTTT.

This clonotype was recorded at least ten times. V usage is TRBV29-1 and J usage is TRBJ2-2; 9 bases are shared with TRBD2. Looked up from germline, CDR1 is SQVTM and CDR2 is ANQGSEA. The CDR3 contains 17 residues. The V segment lost 3 bases and the J segment 0 bases; nucleotides outside the gene matches: 8. The CDR3 loop is CSVEGVAGAPNTGELFF. DNA of the CDR3: TGCAGCGTTGAGGGGGTAGCGGGGGCCCCGAACACCGGGGAGCTGTTTTTT.

CDR3 nucleotides: TGTGCCAGCAGGGAGGGTAGGACTGAAGCTTTCTTT. Translating gives CASREGRTEAFF. The rearrangement joins TRBV7-9 to TRBJ1-1; D not certain. The CDR3 has 12 residues. Germline V gene lookup returns CDR1 SEHNR and CDR2 FQNEAQ (reference sequence). Trimming cost V 6 bases and J 5 bases, with 10 bases left between them.

The CDR3 here is CASSLSGTGEAFF. Here the CDR3 DNA reads TGTGCCAGCAGTCTCTCCGGGACAGGGGAAGCTTTCTTT. This chain joins TRBV27 and TRBJ1-1, with 9 bases aligning to TRBD1. The J segment lost 8 bases and the V segment lost 5 bases, leaving 6 bases of the junction unmatched. Germline V gives CDR1 MNHEY, CDR2 SMNVEV (reference sequence). The CDR3 sequence is 13 residues long.

This clonotype was counted only a few times. The chain recombines TRBV5-6 with TRBJ2-2; 9 bases align to TRBD1. The J segment lost 0 bases and the V segment lost 4 bases, leaving 1 base of the junction unmatched. Germline V gene sequence: CDR1 SGHDT, CDR2 YYEEEE. The CDR3 has 15 residues. The CDR3 DNA follows: TGTGCCAGCAGCCGACAGGGGGCGAACACCGGGGAGCTGTTTTTT. This encodes CASSRQGANTGELFF.

This clonotype was picked up a small number of times. The chain combines TRBV24-1 with TRBJ2-7; D ambiguous. This CDR3 is built from 16 residues. Per germline, CDR1 KGHDR and CDR2 SFDVKD. The ends were cut back, 8 bases at V and 6 bases at J, with 25 bases in the middle. In nucleotides, the CDR3 is TGTGCCACCAAGTCCGCTTGGGCCGTTTTGATTAGCGAGCAGTACGTC. Translating gives CATKSAWAVLISEQYV.

This clonotype has just a few counts. This chain connects TRBV5-6 to TRBJ2-7, with D unresolved. CDR1 is SGHDT and CDR2 is YYEEEE in the germline V gene. This CDR3 is built from 12 residues. Trimming shortened V by 0 bases and J by 4 bases, and 5 bases separated the two germline ends. For the CDR3, the DNA is TGTGCCAGCAGCTTGGAAGGTTACGAGCAGTACGTC. This sequence encodes CASSLEGYEQYV.